This entry features one T cell receptor (beta chain) sequence. The antigen remains unidentified. The V gene lost 4 bases and the J gene lost 4 bases, with 14 bases spanning the gap. This CDR3 is 14 amino acids long. Germline CDR1 and CDR2: SGHRS and YFSETQ. Collection of roughly 9.6 milliliters of peripheral blood was performed for each donor. Total RNA extracted from each sample amounted to at least 6 micrograms. It was with a sample-barcoded 5' primer and a J-beta primer mix that a second PCR of roughly 7 to 12 cycles was run. The study obtained at least 2.5 million CDR3-containing paired-end reads from every sample. One entry per CDR3 protein results from TCRdb running MiXCR on the 5' RACE reads. The sample shows over 1,500,000 distinct CDR3 sequences, around 40% of them seen only once. This specimen comes from a study of blood T cells in healthy people across ages. Study-wide results and limits: Correlation between TCR beta diversity and naive T cell percentage was strong.

The material sequenced was blood. The origin of this receptor is a human donor in good health. The chain uses TRBV5-1 and TRBJ2-5; tentatively, D is TRBD1 (5 bases). CDR3 in DNA: TGCGCCAGCAGCCCTCAGACAGTTTCAGAGACCCAGTACTTC. Translation: CASSPQTVSETQYF.